A selection of T cell receptor beta chains follows, all from one sample in a study of T cells after yellow fever vaccination. TCRdb called the 5' RACE reads again in MiXCR, with one record for every CDR3 protein. The data contain nearly 350,000 distinct CDR3 sequences, 7% to 10% of them singletons. Sequencing was performed on PBMCs, taken around 45 days after the first yellow fever vaccination. All receptors derive from a man aged 18-30 years who received the YFV17D yellow fever vaccine. Each CDR3 is given with its conserved first and last residue.

>13|TRBV5-1
CASSSTGEETQYF
>14|TRBV12-3/TRBV12-4
CASSLVGLDGEAFF
>15|TRBV12-3/TRBV12-4
CASGLGELMNTEAFF
>16|TRBV6-5
CASSYSGVGPAYEQYF
>13|TRBV19
CASSIRILYEQYF
>15|TRBV20-1
CSARDPGQGNSPLHF
>15|TRBV4-3
CASSQEGARWAKLFF
>18|TRBV11-2
CASSHRGRGTLSGNTIYF
>14|TRBV7-7
CASSLNTGAGELFF
>14|TRBV10-3
CAIRQSGGTYGYTF
>15|TRBV19
CASSIFPSSYNEQFF
>17|TRBV20-1
CSASPPLGGPVGETQYF
>14|TRBV7-7
CASSSGGGFEKLFF
>12|TRBV29-1
CSVSPGGQVKYF
>13|TRBV7-2
CASSFTQRLGYTF
>14|TRBV5-4
CASSLSRSSFEQYF
>17|TRBV12-3/TRBV12-4
CASSFRLTGSNTGELFF
>16|TRBV7-2
CASSSPERGFYNEQFF
>16|TRBV3-1
CASSPLGGSSTDTQYF
>12|TRBV5-1
CASSRDSYEQYF
>15|TRBV12-3/TRBV12-4
CASSYGTGGSYTQYF
>17|TRBV4-3
CASSQDRSLAGGREQFF
>15|TRBV20-1
CSASWAGRFHNEQFF
>16|TRBV27
CASSLFSQLNTGELFF
>14|TRBV15
CATSRVPGQAEQFF
>16|TRBV4-2
CASSQDRADSGNTIYF
>15|TRBV6-5
CASSDSTGFNTEAFF
>15|TRBV5-1
CASSELAGGLISQYF
>11|TRBV7-2
CASSLELPRFF
>14|TRBV19
CASTAHWGLETQYF
>15|TRBV6-2/TRBV6-3
CASSYFISNTGELFF
>15|TRBV5-1
CASSLGGGYGETQYF
>12|TRBV20-1
CSASQQGHEQFF
>13|TRBV5-1
CASSLLLGVGYTF